These 20 T cell receptor beta chains were sequenced from one sample in a study of shared clonotypes between healthy human individuals. Measured with immunoSEQ multiplex PCR; TCRdb has only the in-frame clones, and not every one. The repertoire holds about 2.4 million clones, approximately 93% seen once, with approximately 0.35% in the top ten. Sequencing was performed on naive CD4+ T cells from PBMCs. As to subset: CD45RA+ positively selected. The origin of the receptors is a man in his late teens or twenties in good health. Some clones in this sample may be carry-over from other donors' samples.

J is TRBJ2-7 and V is TRBV4-1, with a tentative D call TRBD2 (6 bases). Germline CDR1 and CDR2: MGHRA and YSYEKL. CDR3 length: 14 residues. Trimming cost V 3 bases and J 2 bases, with 11 bases left between them. CDR3 in amino acids: CASSQGRGTYEQYF. Here the CDR3 DNA reads TGCGCCAGCAGCCAGGGGCGGGGTACCTACGAGCAGTACTTC.

CDR3 DNA: TGTGCCAGCAGCCGTAGAGGGGGAGGGGAGACCCAGTACTTC. Its translation: CASSRRGGGETQYF. V is TRBV9 and J is TRBJ2-5; TRBD2 might be the D (7 bases). The germline CDR1 and CDR2 sequences are SGDLS and YYNGEE. V shed 4 bases and J shed 5 bases, with 15 bases lying between them. The CDR3 is 14 residues long.

V gene TRBV5-8 combines with J gene TRBJ1-3; 8 nucleotides align to TRBD1. The CDR3 is 17 residues long. V lost 0 bases and J lost 3; bases outside the gene matches: 8. Germline values: CDR1 SGHTS, CDR2 YDEGEE. CDR3 protein: CASSLVQGALSGNTIYF. The CDR3 DNA follows: TGTGCCAGCAGCTTGGTCCAGGGGGCGTTGAGTGGAAACACCATATATTTT.

This chain uses TRBV6-6 with TRBJ1-2; D is uncertain. V lost 7 bases, J lost 5 bases, and 11 bases lay in between. CDR1 and CDR2 from the germline V gene are MNHNY and SVGAGI (reference sequence). The CDR3 loop spans 12 amino acids. Here the CDR3 DNA reads TGTGCCAGCATTGCGGACGGATATGGCTACACCTTC. This sequence encodes CASIADGYGYTF.

The V gene is TRBV5-1, the J gene TRBJ2-1, with 9 bases matching TRBD1. The length of the CDR3 is 18 residues. Germline values: CDR1 SGHRS, CDR2 YFSETQ. Trimming cost V 4 bases and J 6 bases; bases outside gene matches: 17. The DNA of the CDR3 is TGCGCCAGCAGCCTACTTCCCCTACTACAGGGGGCTAGCAATGAGCAGTTCTTC. Protein product: CASSLLPLLQGASNEQFF.

The gene calls are TRBV29-1 and TRBJ1-1; no clear D gene. This CDR3 has 15 amino acids. The germline V gene encodes CDR1 SQVTM and CDR2 ANQGSEA. V dropped 8 bases and J dropped 4 bases, with 23 bases sitting between them. The CDR3 region has the DNA TGCAGCACTCAGTCCATTCCCACCCCGAGCACTGAAGCTTTCTTT. Translating gives CSTQSIPTPSTEAFF.

The rearrangement joins TRBV25-1 to TRBJ2-1; D remains unclear. Trimming removed 3 bases from V and 10 bases from J, with 7 bases in between. This CDR3 comprises 11 residues. Germline-derived CDR1 and CDR2 are MGHDK and SYGVNS. The DNA of the CDR3 is TGTGCCAGCAGTGAGGTTCGGGAGCAGTTCTTC. It specifies CASSEVREQFF.

This clone was observed a single time. The V call is TRBV29-1, the J call TRBJ2-3, with 8 bases that match TRBD1. This CDR3 region has 14 residues. CDR1 is SQVTM, CDR2 ANQGSEA, per germline. J lost 5 bases, V lost 7 bases, and 11 bases had no gene match. CDR3: CSARTGTVGDTQYF. CDR3 sequence (DNA): TGCAGCGCCAGGACAGGGACTGTCGGAGATACGCAGTATTTT.

The chain has TRBV4-3 and TRBJ2-5, with D hard to call. CDR3 size: 13 residues. The V end lost 4 bases, the J end lost 5 bases, and 11 bases lay between the germline ends. Germline values: CDR1 LGHNA, CDR2 YSLEER. Written as DNA, the CDR3 is TGCGCCAGCAGCCGGGATGCCCTGGAGACCCAGTACTTC. It codes for CASSRDALETQYF.

The V and J genes are TRBV2 and TRBJ1-1, with unresolved D. The CDR3 contains 15 residues. In germline, CDR1 is SNHLY, CDR2 FYNNEI. The V and J ends lost 2 bases and 7 bases respectively, with 17 bases between them. The CDR3 region has the DNA TGTGCCAGCAGTGAATACGGGCCGAATCAAAGTGAAGCTTTCTTT. Translating it yields CASSEYGPNQSEAFF.

V is TRBV7-3 and J is TRBJ2-1; TRBD2 matches 9 bases. Per germline, CDR1 SGHTA and CDR2 FQGTGA. V was clipped by 0 bases and J by 8 bases; unmatched bases: 8. The CDR3 sequence is 16 residues long. CDR3 sequence reads: CASSLTRAGGVDEQFF. The CDR3, as DNA: TGTGCCAGCAGCTTAACCCGAGCGGGAGGAGTGGATGAGCAGTTCTTC.

V is TRBV7-2 and J is TRBJ2-3; 8 nucleotides line up with TRBD1. The CDR3 runs to 14 residues. V shed 1 base and J 7 bases; nucleotides not matched to a gene: 4. Germline loops: CDR1 SGHTA, CDR2 FQGNSA. CDR3 protein: CASSLGGTGYTQYF. The CDR3 region has the DNA TGTGCCAGCAGCTTAGGGGGGACAGGCTATACGCAGTATTTT.

With respect to this clone: Other DNA sequences in this sample translate to the same CDR3. The CDR3 sequence: CASSGAGDSNQPQHF. The CDR3 DNA reads as TGTGCCAGCAGTGGAGCGGGGGATAGCAATCAGCCCCAGCATTTT. The chain links TRBV28 to TRBJ1-5; D may be TRBD1 (5 bases). Looked up from germline, CDR1 is MDHEN and CDR2 is SYDVKM. V lost 5 bases and J 0 bases, leaving 11 bases between the germline ends. This CDR3 spans 15 amino acids.

The chain is built from TRBV7-3 and TRBJ2-1; TRBD2 aligns across 8 bases. V was pared by 4 bases and J by 5 bases, with 13 bases of the junction left unmatched. This CDR3 contains 17 residues. Germline CDR1 is SGHTA and CDR2 is FQGTGA. The DNA of the CDR3 is TGTGCCAGCAGCTCTTGGCGTGAACTAGCGGTTGACAATGAGCAGTTCTTC. The encoded protein is CASSSWRELAVDNEQFF.

As concerns this clone: Other DNA sequences within the sample encode an identical CDR3. The rearrangement joins TRBV9 to TRBJ2-1, with 11 bases lining up with TRBD2. Germline values: CDR1 SGDLS, CDR2 YYNGEE. The V and J ends lost 3 bases and 3 bases, in that order; junction bases with no gene match: 2. This CDR3 has 15 residues. In DNA form, the CDR3 reads TGTGCCAGCAGCGCGGGACTAGCGGTCTACAATGAGCAGTTCTTC. This translates into CASSAGLAVYNEQFF.

This chain links TRBV29-1 with TRBJ2-1; tentative D call: TRBD2 (6 bases). CDR1 SQVTM and CDR2 ANQGSEA come from the germline V gene. This CDR3 is 13 amino acids long. V dropped 7 bases and J dropped 0 bases, with 10 bases sitting between them. Written as DNA, the CDR3 is TGCAGCGCCTGGGACTCCTCCTACAATGAGCAGTTCTTC. This codes for CSAWDSSYNEQFF.

The gene calls are TRBV5-1 and TRBJ2-5; TRBD1 agrees at 10 bases. CDR1 and CDR2 (germline): SGHRS, YFSETQ. Unmatched junction bases numbered 13, after V lost 4 bases and J lost 1 base. This CDR3 is 18 amino acids long. Here the CDR3 DNA reads TGCGCCAGCAGCCTAAGCCCGGGACAGGGGTATTTCCAAGAGACCCAGTACTTC. Its protein product is CASSLSPGQGYFQETQYF.

In this sample, this clone turned up a few times. This chain links TRBV25-1 with TRBJ1-1, with D uncertain. Trimming stripped 6 bases from V and 0 bases from J, with 2 bases between. The CDR3 covers 11 residues. Germline CDR1 is MGHDK and CDR2 is SYGVNS. CDR3 protein: CASRLNTEAFF. The CDR3 DNA sequence: TGTGCCAGCAGACTGAACACTGAAGCTTTCTTT.

V is TRBV6-1 and J is TRBJ2-1; TRBD2 agrees at 14 bases. V lost 4 bases, J lost 13 bases, and 12 bases stayed unmatched. Germline V gene data show CDR1 as MNHNS and CDR2 as SASEGT. The CDR3 is 16 residues long. CDR3 loop: CASSVVTGTSGSFQFF. CDR3 bases: TGTGCCAGCAGTGTAGTAACCGGGACTAGCGGGAGTTTTCAGTTCTTC.

The chain employs TRBV27 and TRBJ2-7; 8 bases map to TRBD2. The junction had 18 bases not matched to a gene; V was cut back by 5 bases and J by 3 bases. This CDR3 contains 18 residues. Germline V gene lookup returns CDR1 MNHEY and CDR2 SMNVEV (reference sequence). This CDR3 is CASSRKGGAGGSIYEQYF. The CDR3 coding sequence is TGTGCCAGCAGTCGAAAAGGGGGTGCGGGGGGCTCGATCTACGAGCAGTACTTC.